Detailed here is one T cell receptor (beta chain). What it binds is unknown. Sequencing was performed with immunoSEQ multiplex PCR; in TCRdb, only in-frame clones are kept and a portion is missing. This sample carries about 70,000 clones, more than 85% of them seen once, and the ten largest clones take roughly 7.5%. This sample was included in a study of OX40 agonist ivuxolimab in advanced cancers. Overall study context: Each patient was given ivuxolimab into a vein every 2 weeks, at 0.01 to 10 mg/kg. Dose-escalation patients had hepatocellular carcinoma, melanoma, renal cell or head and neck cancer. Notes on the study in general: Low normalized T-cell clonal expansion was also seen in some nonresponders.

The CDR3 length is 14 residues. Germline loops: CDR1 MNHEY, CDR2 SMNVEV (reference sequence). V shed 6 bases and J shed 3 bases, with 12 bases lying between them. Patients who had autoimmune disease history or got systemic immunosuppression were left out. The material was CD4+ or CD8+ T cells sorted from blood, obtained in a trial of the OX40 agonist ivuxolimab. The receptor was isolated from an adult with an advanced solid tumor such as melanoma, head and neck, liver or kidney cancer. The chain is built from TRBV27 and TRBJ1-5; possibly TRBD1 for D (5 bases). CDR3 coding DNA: TGTGCCAGCAGCCCCCGGGGGGACAATCAGCCCCAGCATTTT. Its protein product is CASSPRGDNQPQHF.